The 30 T cell receptor beta chains listed next were all sequenced from one sample in a study of vaccination and CD4 T cells after COVID-19. These receptors have no known antigen. Treatment given: approximately 10-day PBMC culture with coronavirus spike peptide pools or control peptides (ViraFEST assay). Sequencing of DNA taken from cultured CD4+ T cells relied on the Oncomine TCR Beta short-read assay. Using its own MiXCR run on the PCR reads, TCRdb lists one record per CDR3 protein. The data show 28,000 or so distinct CDR3 sequences, 50% to 75% seen once. The specimen sequenced was CD4+ T cells from blood, cultured in vitro. The receptors derive from a human donor who had recovered from COVID-19.

This clonotype was observed a handful of times. J is TRBJ2-1 and V is TRBV7-8; tentative D call: TRBD1 (6 bases). V gave up 1 base and J gave up 4 bases, with 14 bases separating them. Per germline, CDR1 SGHVS and CDR2 FQNEAQ. The CDR3 is 16 amino acids. Written as DNA, the CDR3 is TGTGCCAGCAGCTTAGTTGGGCAGGGGCCATACAATGAGCAGTTCTTC. Amino acid sequence: CASSLVGQGPYNEQFF.

The chain links TRBV6-1 to TRBJ1-2, with TRBD1 as a possible D gene (6 bases). The germline V gene encodes CDR1 MNHNS and CDR2 SASEGT. The V end lost 6 bases, the J end lost 2 bases, and 10 bases lay between the germline ends. There are 13 residues in the CDR3. The CDR3 bases are TGTGCCAGCAGCCCTACAGGGAACTATGGCTACACCTTC. Translated, it gives CASSPTGNYGYTF.

The chain recombines TRBV7-2 with TRBJ2-7; no clear D gene. CDR3 length equals 13 residues. Trimming removed 2 bases from V and 6 bases from J, with 11 bases in between. The germline V gene has CDR1 SGHTA and CDR2 FQGNSA. The chain's CDR3 is CASSLLVPSEQYF. As DNA, the CDR3 is TGTGCCAGCAGCTTACTGGTCCCTTCCGAGCAGTACTTC.

J is TRBJ1-1 and V is TRBV7-9, with 8 bases aligning to TRBD1. Trimming cost V 5 bases and J 6 bases; bases outside gene matches: 8. This CDR3 has 14 amino acids. The V gene's germline CDR1 is SEHNR and CDR2 FQNEAQ (reference sequence). CDR3 loop: CASSPGGAEAEAFF. CDR3 coding DNA: TGTGCCAGCAGCCCAGGGGGCGCGGAGGCTGAAGCTTTCTTT. The full variable domain, rest sourced from reference TRBV7-9 and TRBJ1-1, is DTGVSQNPRHKITKRGQNVTFRCDPISEHNRLYWYRQTLGQGPEFLTYFQNEAQLEKSRLLSDRFSAERPKGSFSTLEIQRTEQGDSAMYLCASSPGGAEAEAFFGQGTRLTVV.

This chain links TRBV6-4 with TRBJ1-2; 8 bases line up with TRBD1. The trim removed 6 bases at V and 7 bases at J, leaving 10 bases unmatched. The CDR3 totals 14 residues. Germline assignment: CDR1 MRHNA and CDR2 SNTAGT. In DNA form, the CDR3 reads TGTGCCAGCAGCGAGAAGGACAGGGTCGGTGGCTACACCTTC. Its translation is CASSEKDRVGGYTF.

The chain's CDR3 is CSAWKAHANEKLFF. CDR3 DNA sequence: TGCAGTGCCTGGAAGGCGCATGCTAATGAAAAACTGTTTTTT. The gene calls are TRBV20-1 and TRBJ1-4; D remains unclear. V was cut by 6 bases and J by 3 bases, with 14 bases left in between. Germline lookup yields CDR1 DFQATT and CDR2 SNEGSKA (reference sequence). The CDR3 contains 14 residues.

The chain carries TRBV19 and TRBJ1-6, with TRBD1 matching 9 bases. Germline V gene sequence: CDR1 LNHDA, CDR2 SQIVND (reference sequence). The CDR3 runs 14 residues. V shed 5 bases, J shed 11 bases, and the junction held 7 bases outside the gene matches. CDR3 region: CASSWTGVAAPLHF. DNA for the CDR3: TGTGCCAGTAGTTGGACAGGGGTCGCGGCACCCCTCCACTTT.

The chain is built from TRBV7-9 and TRBJ1-6, with D hard to call. There are 15 residues in the CDR3. The V and J ends lost 5 bases and 7 bases respectively, with 15 bases between them. The germline CDR1 and CDR2 sequences are SEHNR and FQNEAQ (reference sequence). As DNA, the CDR3 is TGTGCCAGCAGCCTCGGCACTCGATGGAATTCACCCCTCCACTTT. Its translation: CASSLGTRWNSPLHF.

The CDR3 region is CAISVGRANEQYF. The CDR3, as DNA: TGTGCCATCAGTGTTGGCAGGGCCAACGAGCAGTACTTC. V usage is TRBV10-3 and J usage is TRBJ2-7, with TRBD1 as a possible D gene (5 bases). Trimming left V 4 bases short and J 5 bases short, with 12 bases between. The CDR3 is 13 residues long. CDR1 ENHRY and CDR2 SYGVKD come from the germline V gene.

This clonotype turned up a few times. The chain joins TRBV20-1 to TRBJ2-2; 9 nucleotides line up with TRBD2. V lost 6 bases and J lost 0; bases outside the gene matches: 14. Germline V gene data show CDR1 as DFQATT and CDR2 as SNEGSKA (reference sequence). The CDR3 is 18 amino acids. The CDR3 DNA reads as TGCAGTGCAGAAGGCGGGACTAGCCCGTTCGCGAACACCGGGGAGCTGTTTTTT. Its translation is CSAEGGTSPFANTGELFF.

The chain employs TRBV30 and TRBJ2-5; weak D call: TRBD1 (6 bases). Germline-derived CDR1 and CDR2 are GTSNPN and SVGIG (reference sequence). This CDR3 is 15 amino acids long. Trimming removed 4 bases at V and 1 base at J, with 16 bases between. The CDR3 region is CAWKIPRGPQETQYF. DNA of the CDR3: TGTGCCTGGAAGATCCCCAGGGGTCCCCAAGAGACCCAGTACTTC.

The rearrangement links TRBV20-1 to TRBJ1-1; possibly TRBD1 for D (6 bases). CDR3 length equals 14 residues. Trimming left V 5 bases short and J 0 bases short, with 13 bases between. Per germline, CDR1 DFQATT and CDR2 SNEGSKA (reference sequence). CDR3 bases: TGCAGTGCTCGTACAGGGTTCATGAACACTGAAGCTTTCTTT. Translating it yields CSARTGFMNTEAFF.

The chain employs TRBV7-2 and TRBJ2-5; TRBD2 aligns across 7 bases. CDR1 SGHTA and CDR2 FQGNSA come from the germline V gene. The CDR3 is made up of 14 amino acids. Trimming at V came to 7 bases and at J to 2 bases, leaving 7 bases not matched to a gene. CDR3: CASTWGGGQETQYF. CDR3 bases: TGTGCCAGCACCTGGGGGGGGGGGCAAGAGACCCAGTACTTC.

The rearrangement joins TRBV20-1 to TRBJ2-7, with TRBD2 matching 13 bases. Germline trimming cut 4 bases from V and 2 bases from J; bases unmatched to any gene: 5. CDR1 DFQATT and CDR2 SNEGSKA come from the germline V gene (reference sequence). The CDR3 is 15 amino acids. CDR3 protein: CSATWTSGSAYEQYF. DNA of the CDR3: TGCAGTGCTACTTGGACTAGCGGGAGTGCCTACGAGCAGTACTTC.

The chain uses TRBV5-4 and TRBJ1-6; maybe TRBD1 (6 bases). This CDR3 has 16 amino acids. Germline V gene data show CDR1 as SGHNT and CDR2 as YYREEE (reference sequence). Trimming cost V 1 base and J 8 bases, with 16 bases left between them. The CDR3 loop reads CASSLYSPGVDSPLHF. The CDR3 DNA reads TGTGCCAGCAGCTTGTATAGTCCAGGGGTCGATTCACCCCTCCACTTT.

The chain has TRBV18 and TRBJ2-3; D call uncertain. Germline CDR1 KGHSH, CDR2 LQKENI. V lost 3 bases and J 0 bases, leaving 4 bases between the germline ends. The CDR3 length is 13 residues. The CDR3 here is CASSPDSTDTQYF. The CDR3 bases are TGTGCCAGCTCACCCGACAGCACAGATACGCAGTATTTT.

This clonotype was detected a few times. The chain has TRBV20-1 and TRBJ1-5; the D is unclear. This CDR3 spans 12 amino acids. The V gene lost 3 bases and the J gene lost 3 bases, with 6 bases spanning the gap. CDR1 is DFQATT and CDR2 is SNEGSKA in the germline V gene (reference sequence). The CDR3 spells CSASPNNQPQHF. CDR3 bases: TGCAGTGCTAGCCCCAACAATCAGCCCCAGCATTTT.

This clonotype has only a few counts. J is TRBJ1-5 and V is TRBV27; 7 bases are shared with TRBD1. This CDR3 is 19 amino acids long. In germline, CDR1 is MNHEY, CDR2 SMNVEV (reference sequence). With 8 bases clipped from V and 1 base from J, the junction kept 20 bases outside the gene matches. CDR3 nucleotide sequence: TGTGCCAGCCCCATCCAGAGGACAGGAGTTCTTGGGAGCAATCAGCCCCAGCATTTT. It is translated as CASPIQRTGVLGSNQPQHF.

J is TRBJ2-1 and V is TRBV10-3, with 7 nucleotides matching TRBD2. The CDR3 has 15 residues. The germline V gene has CDR1 ENHRY and CDR2 SYGVKD. V trimming: 0 bases; J trimming: 4 bases; junction bases outside the gene matches: 3. The CDR3 spells CAISESSLAYNEQFF. The CDR3, as DNA: TGTGCCATCAGTGAGTCGTCACTAGCGTACAATGAGCAGTTCTTC.

The genes are TRBV19 and TRBJ2-4; TRBD2 aligns across 7 bases. Germline V gives CDR1 LNHDA, CDR2 SQIVND (reference sequence). The CDR3 runs 16 residues. V shed 5 bases and J 0 bases; nucleotides not matched to a gene: 7. CDR3 DNA sequence: TGTGCCAGTAGTCGCCGGGGGGACCTAGCCAAAAACATTCAGTACTTC. This sequence encodes CASSRRGDLAKNIQYF.

This clonotype was counted a few times. V gene TRBV15 combines with J gene TRBJ1-1, with D possibly being TRBD1 (6 bases). V was trimmed by 1 base and J by 8 bases, leaving 17 bases between them. The CDR3 loop spans 15 amino acids. Germline CDR1 LNHNV, CDR2 YYDKDF (reference sequence). CDR3 loop: CATSRGRAGATEAFF. In DNA, the CDR3 is TGTGCCACCAGCAGAGGTAGGGCAGGGGCTACAGAAGCTTTCTTT.

This clonotype was seen just once. The genes are TRBV11-2 and TRBJ1-2; maybe TRBD1 (5 bases). CDR1 is SGHAT and CDR2 is FQNNGV in the germline V gene. This CDR3 has 16 residues. Trimming removed 0 bases from V and 6 bases from J, with 17 bases in between. The CDR3 loop is CASSLDRRRVYNGYTF. The CDR3 DNA sequence: TGTGCCAGCAGCTTAGATCGTCGCAGGGTGTATAATGGCTACACCTTC.

The V and J genes are TRBV5-1 and TRBJ2-5; TRBD2 matches at 12 bases. Germline CDR1 and CDR2: SGHRS and YFSETQ. CDR3 length: 17 amino acids. V shed 2 bases, J shed 3 bases, and the junction held 8 bases outside the gene matches. The CDR3 bases are TGCGCCAGCAGCTTAGGTTCTAGCGGGAGGGCTAAAGAGACCCAGTACTTC. This codes for CASSLGSSGRAKETQYF.

J is TRBJ1-1 and V is TRBV19; D is unresolved. There are 14 residues in the CDR3. V was trimmed by 5 bases and J by 1 base, leaving 11 bases between them. Looked up from germline, CDR1 is LNHDA and CDR2 is SQIVND (reference sequence). This chain's CDR3 is CASSPSAENTEAFF. The CDR3 region has the DNA TGTGCCAGTAGTCCCTCGGCCGAGAACACTGAAGCTTTCTTT.

J is TRBJ2-5 and V is TRBV20-1, with D maybe TRBD2 (6 bases). The ends were cut back, 6 bases at V and 3 bases at J, with 23 bases in the middle. There are 16 residues in the CDR3. The germline V gene encodes CDR1 DFQATT and CDR2 SNEGSKA (reference sequence). The CDR3, as DNA: TGCAGTGCAAGCCCCCCAAAGCGGGCCCCCAAAGAGACCCAGTACTTC. Protein product: CSASPPKRAPKETQYF.

This clonotype was seen a handful of times. The V and J genes are TRBV6-2 or TRBV6-3 and TRBJ1-2; D gene ambiguous. V was clipped by 7 bases and J by 11 bases, with 14 bases between them. Germline values: CDR1 MNHEY, CDR2 SVGEGT. This CDR3 has 11 residues. CDR3 nucleotides: TGTGCCAGCACCTCCGCGGTGGTTTACACCTTC. As protein: CASTSAVVYTF.

In DNA form, the CDR3 reads TGTGCCAGCAGGACAGGGTCTGAAGCTTTCTTT. It translates to CASRTGSEAFF. The V and J genes are TRBV6-2 or TRBV6-3 and TRBJ1-1, with 7 bases matching TRBD1. Looked up from germline, CDR1 is MNHEY and CDR2 is SVGEGT. This CDR3 spans 11 amino acids. V shed 6 bases and J 6 bases; nucleotides not matched to a gene: 1.

The chain employs TRBV7-2 and TRBJ2-3, with D uncertain. Germline-derived CDR1 and CDR2 are SGHTA and FQGNSA. The CDR3 has 14 amino acids. V dropped 5 bases and J dropped 0 bases, with 9 bases sitting between them. The CDR3 reads CASSPSLSTDTQYF. The DNA for the CDR3 is TGTGCCAGCAGCCCTAGTTTGAGCACAGATACGCAGTATTTT.

The gene calls are TRBV19 and TRBJ1-5; possibly TRBD1 for D (5 bases). The germline V gene has CDR1 LNHDA and CDR2 SQIVND (reference sequence). This CDR3 comprises 15 residues. V lost 6 bases to trimming and J lost 9 bases, with 21 bases between them. The CDR3 protein is CASRGPPLSTSPQHF. CDR3 DNA sequence: TGTGCCAGTAGGGGACCCCCACTATCGACATCGCCCCAGCATTTT.

The chain is built from TRBV7-2 and TRBJ1-2; 7 nucleotides agree with TRBD1. V trimming: 5 bases; J trimming: 0 bases; junction bases outside the gene matches: 3. Germline lookup yields CDR1 SGHTA and CDR2 FQGNSA. This CDR3 comprises 14 residues. The CDR3 DNA sequence: TGTGCCAGCAGCCCCGGACAGGCTAACTATGGCTACACCTTC. It specifies CASSPGQANYGYTF.